This T cell receptor beta chain stems from a study of blood T cell repertoires in COVID-19. Study background: Some COVID-19 samples were acute and others convalescent; all came from the United States, Italy and Spain. PBMCs, B-cell-depleted T cells, or T cells provided the cDNA or gDNA that made up the material.

The CDR3 is made up of 12 amino acids. Study processing details: Reference gene primers were amplified, and this amplification served to estimate nucleated cell counts. Produced via immunoSEQ multiplex PCR; TCRdb's table is partial and in-frame only. That table gives V, J and clone size, and the DNA gave D and trimming. This table has roughly 110,000 clones, approximately 81% appearing once. The receptor's source is a middle-aged man with acute or convalescent COVID-19. Source material: peripheral blood. The chain couples TRBV21-1 to TRBJ1-1. TRBV21-1 is a pseudogene. The CDR3 DNA is TGTGCCAGCAGCAAAGAAGGAAAGGAGGGTTTCTTT. Translated: CASSKEGKEGFF.